Presented here are 17 T cell receptor beta chains from one specimen sequenced in a study of beta chain features in type 1 diabetes (dated by TCRdb to the late 2010s). Study-level results and caveats: In all four CD4+ subsets, TCRB CDR3 length was moderately but significantly shorter in type 1 diabetes patients.

The library was generated by the immunoSEQ multiplex PCR assay. All of the isolated RNA was reverse transcribed with the High Capacity cDNA Reverse Transcription Kit, so expressed TCRB transcripts were sequenced. This immuneACCESS table, as held by TCRdb, lists in-frame sequences with V and J called but not all clones. Of the missing ones, under half trace to an unresolved V gene in checked studies; the others have no known cause. The sample table records about 29,000 clones; 50% to 65% of these occur just once. 1.5% of the sample belongs to the ten largest clones. The antigens for these receptors are not known. The specimen was Tregs from blood. What the cell subset or site label conveys for this sample: regulatory CD4+ T cells. Receptor source: a young woman with type 1 diabetes.

This clone was observed a handful of times. The CDR3 here is CASSRTSGRANEQFF. CDR3 nucleotide sequence: TGTGCCAGCAGCCGGACTAGCGGGAGGGCAAATGAGCAGTTCTTC. The rearrangement links TRBV7-2 to TRBJ2-1; the match to TRBD2 covers 15 bases. Germline CDR1 and CDR2: SGHTA and FQGNSA. This CDR3 contains 15 residues. Germline trimming cut 5 bases from V and 7 bases from J; bases unmatched to any gene: 3.

The V call is TRBV28, the J call TRBJ2-5, with 8 bases fitting TRBD2. The CDR3 loop spans 15 amino acids. V lost 6 bases to trimming and J lost 2 bases; unmatched junction nucleotides: 8. The V gene's germline CDR1 is MDHEN and CDR2 SYDVKM. The CDR3 region has the DNA TGTGCCAGCAGCCCCCCCGTAGCGGGACAAGAGACCCAGTACTTC. It codes for CASSPPVAGQETQYF. Filled out from reference TRBV28 and TRBJ2-5, the complete variable domain reads DVKVTQSSRYLVKRTGEKVFLECVQDMDHENMFWYRQDPGLGLRLIYFSYDVKMKEKGDIPEGYSVSREKKERFSLILESASTNQTSMYLCASSPPVAGQETQYFGPGTRLLVL.

The rearrangement joins TRBV11-2 to TRBJ2-1; D is perhaps TRBD2 (5 bases). The CDR3 is 17 residues long. CDR1 is SGHAT and CDR2 is FQNNGV in the germline V gene. With 5 bases removed from V and 2 bases from J, the gap between germline ends came to 19 bases. The CDR3 nucleotides read TGTGCCAGCAGCCAAAAGGGCGGGCCACTCCCCTACAATGAGCAGTTCTTC. This codes for CASSQKGGPLPYNEQFF.

The V and J genes are TRBV12-5 and TRBJ1-1; possible D gene TRBD1, 6 bases. V shed 3 bases and J shed 6 bases, with 20 bases lying between them. CDR1 and CDR2 from the germline V gene are LGHNT and FRNRAP. The CDR3 is made up of 16 amino acids. CDR3 protein: CASGFPSQGLRAEAFF. The CDR3 DNA reads TGTGCTAGTGGTTTTCCCTCACAGGGTCTCAGGGCTGAAGCTTTCTTT.

This clone was counted a few times. The V gene is TRBV10-3, the J gene TRBJ2-6, with TRBD1 identical over 8 bases. This CDR3 is built from 17 residues. Germline V gene lookup returns CDR1 ENHRY and CDR2 SYGVKD. Trimming cost V 6 bases and J 0 bases; bases outside gene matches: 7. This CDR3 reads CAISFQGANSGANVLTF. The CDR3 DNA sequence: TGTGCCATCAGCTTTCAGGGGGCGAACTCTGGGGCCAACGTCCTGACTTTC.

Of note for this clone: The same CDR3 also results from other DNA sequences found in this sample. The rearrangement uses TRBV11-2 and TRBJ2-5; D unclear. Germline V gene data show CDR1 as SGHAT and CDR2 as FQNNGV. CDR3 length: 13 amino acids. Trimming took 0 bases from V and 2 from J, leaving 4 bases between them. CDR3 nucleotide sequence: TGTGCCAGCAGCTTAGACGGGCAAGAGACCCAGTACTTC. Residues: CASSLDGQETQYF.

This chain joins TRBV11-3 and TRBJ2-3, with 9 bases fitting TRBD2. V dropped 3 bases and J dropped 4; count of bases not matched to a gene: 5. From germline, CDR1 is SGHNT and CDR2 YENEEA. The CDR3 is made up of 15 amino acids. The CDR3 here is CASSFSGTSSDTQYF. The CDR3 coding sequence is TGTGCCAGCAGCTTCTCCGGGACTAGCTCAGATACGCAGTATTTT.

This clone is medium-sized by share. The gene calls are TRBV5-1 and TRBJ2-1; 11 bases agree with TRBD2. V shed 1 base, J shed 12 bases, and the junction held 12 bases outside the gene matches. Germline lookup yields CDR1 SGHRS and CDR2 YFSETQ. This CDR3 spans 16 amino acids. CDR3 residues: CASSLYSLAGEAGQFF. In nucleotides, the CDR3 is TGCGCCAGCAGCTTGTACTCACTAGCGGGAGAAGCCGGGCAGTTCTTC.

In its sample, this clone was seen once. CDR3 protein: CASSLAPDRGVGYNEQFF. The CDR3 DNA sequence: TGTGCCAGCAGCTTAGCCCCCGACAGGGGTGTAGGATACAATGAGCAGTTCTTC. The chain couples TRBV7-2 to TRBJ2-1; 8 bases map to TRBD1. CDR3 length: 18 amino acids. With V trimmed by 0 bases and J by 4 bases, 11 bases remained unmatched. CDR1 and CDR2 (germline): SGHTA, FQGNSA.

The genes are TRBV11-2 and TRBJ1-1, with 8 nucleotides matching TRBD1. The ends lost 5 bases at V and 7 bases at J; junction bases unmatched: 9. The CDR3 totals 14 residues. Germline loops: CDR1 SGHAT, CDR2 FQNNGV. CDR3 DNA: TGTGCCAGCAGCCACCCCCGGACAGGGATTGAAGCTTTCTTT. Translation: CASSHPRTGIEAFF.

This clone came up a few times. This sequence joins TRBV10-3 and TRBJ2-5; weak D call: TRBD2 (6 bases). Germline V gene lookup returns CDR1 ENHRY and CDR2 SYGVKD. V shed 6 bases and J shed 4 bases, with 6 bases lying between them. The length of the CDR3 is 11 residues. CDR3 bases: TGTGCCATCAGGACTAGAGAGACCCAGTACTTC. It encodes CAIRTRETQYF.

The V call is TRBV11-3, the J call TRBJ2-3, with D tentatively TRBD2 (7 bases). Between the trimmed V and J ends, which lost 1 base and 2 bases, there was a span of 10 bases. CDR1 SGHNT and CDR2 YENEEA come from the germline V gene. The CDR3 is made up of 15 amino acids. CDR3 DNA sequence: TGTGCCAGCAGCTTAGGGGGGGGCTTCACAGATACGCAGTATTTT. Residues: CASSLGGGFTDTQYF. The full variable domain, rest sourced from reference TRBV11-3 and TRBJ2-3, is EAGVVQSPRYKIIEKKQPVAFWCNPISGHNTLYWYLQNLGQGPELLIRYENEEAVDDSQLPKDRFSAERLKGVDSTLKIQPAELGDSAVYLCASSLGGGFTDTQYFGPGTRLTVL.

The genes are TRBV7-9 and TRBJ2-5; TRBD1 matches at 8 bases. Losses at the gene ends were 1 base for V and 0 bases for J; bases not matched to a gene: 1. The CDR3 covers 15 residues. Germline V lookup: CDR1 SEHNR, CDR2 FQNEAQ (reference sequence). The CDR3 loop is CASSLGQGYQETQYF. The CDR3 coding sequence is TGTGCCAGCAGCTTAGGACAGGGGTACCAAGAGACCCAGTACTTC.

This clone was detected once. J is TRBJ1-1 and V is TRBV6-1; 10 nucleotides match TRBD1. Trimming cost V 6 bases and J 9 bases; bases outside gene matches: 7. The CDR3 sequence is 13 residues long. Germline values: CDR1 MNHNS, CDR2 SASEGT. The CDR3 DNA follows: TGTGCCAGCAGGGACTGGACAGGGGGGAAAGCTTTCTTT. It yields the protein CASRDWTGGKAFF.

V is TRBV9 and J is TRBJ2-3; 9 bases are a match to TRBD2. The germline V gene encodes CDR1 SGDLS and CDR2 YYNGEE. The V gene end was trimmed by 2 bases and the J gene end by 2 bases; junction bases not matched to a gene: 6. CDR3 length: 16 amino acids. CDR3 sequence: CASSVAGGGNTDTQYF. CDR3 coding DNA: TGTGCCAGCAGCGTGGCGGGAGGGGGTAACACAGATACGCAGTATTTT.

The chain recombines TRBV19 with TRBJ2-1, with TRBD1 as a possible D gene (5 bases). CDR3 length equals 17 residues. The V end lost 6 bases, the J end lost 0 bases, and 18 bases lay between the germline ends. CDR1 is LNHDA, CDR2 SQIVND, per germline (reference sequence). The CDR3 here is CASSPPRQSSSYNEQFF. DNA of the CDR3: TGTGCCAGTAGCCCACCCCGACAGTCCAGCTCCTACAATGAGCAGTTCTTC.

This clone is termed medium-sized. The chain recombines TRBV6-6 with TRBJ2-4; D gene uncertain. CDR1 is MNHNY, CDR2 SVGAGI, per germline (reference sequence). V lost 7 bases, J lost 15 bases, and 28 bases lay in between. CDR3 length: 15 amino acids. CDR3 loop: CASTKDLRDLPNLYF. DNA of the CDR3: TGTGCCAGCACTAAAGATCTCAGAGACTTGCCAAATTTGTACTTC.